This entry describes one T cell receptor (beta chain). Per the germline V gene, CDR1 is SNHLY and CDR2 is FYNNEI. Losses at the gene ends were 5 bases for V and 9 bases for J; bases not matched to a gene: 8. The CDR3 loop spans 15 amino acids. Using immunoSEQ multiplex PCR, the repertoire was profiled, and TCRdb retains in-frame clones only, with some absent. The sample lists approximately 300,000 clones, 80% to 95% occurring once. This sample stems from a study of blood T cell repertoires in COVID-19. Across the whole study: T cells, B-cell-depleted T cells, or PBMCs provided the cDNA or gDNA that served as material.

The V and J genes are TRBV2 and TRBJ2-1; TRBD2 aligns across 12 bases. The specimen was peripheral blood. This receptor was obtained from a woman aged 25 to 39 with COVID-19, enrolled during active disease. CDR3 in amino acids: CASSPTSGSPSEQFF. The CDR3 DNA reads TGTGCCAGCAGTCCGACTAGCGGGAGTCCATCTGAGCAGTTCTTC.